The subject of this entry is one T cell receptor beta chain. At the DNA level, this CDR3 is encoded by other sequences in the same sample as well. This specimen belongs to a study of cytomegalovirus exposure and HLA in healthy donors. The CDR3 is 13 residues long. The V end lost 2 bases, the J end lost 2 bases, and 6 bases lay between the germline ends. Germline CDR1 SEHNR, CDR2 FQNEAQ (reference sequence). The PCR made use of 60 Vbeta and 13 Jbeta primers. Here immunoSEQ multiplex PCR was the method, and the copy in TCRdb shows in-frame clones only, minus some. The sample has some 96,000 clones; 76% are singletons.

Sequencing was done on a sample of PBMCs. The source of this sequence is a man between 40 and 49 years old in good health and CMV-seronegative. This rearrangement joins TRBV7-9 to TRBJ1-1; D is unclear. CDR3 protein: CASSLSGNTEAFF. The CDR3 coding sequence is TGTGCCAGCAGCTTATCAGGAAACACTGAAGCTTTCTTT.